Listed below are T cell receptor beta chains from one sample, sequenced in a study of T cells in Graves' hyperthyroidism and ophthalmopathy. TCRdb analysed the multiplex PCR reads with MiXCR anew, one entry per CDR3 protein. The table shows roughly 500,000 distinct CDR3 sequences, with 14% occurring only once. Sequenced: blood. These receptors all come from a woman aged 25 to 45 with Graves' hyperthyroidism that later progressed to Graves' ophthalmopathy. The CDR3 runs from the conserved cysteine through the conserved F or W. D genes are given only for firm matches. Expanded clones are given a class, and other clones once, few, many or no size at all.

abundance	v_gene	j_gene	d_gene	CDR3aa	CDR3nt
.	TRBV5-1	TRBJ2-2	.	CASSLGVGTATGELFF	TGCGCCAGCAGCTTGGGAGTAGGGACTGCCACCGGGGAGCTGTTTTTT
many	TRBV2	TRBJ2-1	TRBD2	CASRKLAGDFDEQFF	TGTGCCAGCAGAAAATTAGCGGGAGATTTCGATGAGCAGTTCTTC
many	TRBV5-1	TRBJ2-2	TRBD2	CASSLLAGGVTGELFF	TGCGCCAGCAGCTTATTAGCGGGAGGCGTCACCGGGGAGCTGTTTTTT
many	TRBV12-3/TRBV12-4	TRBJ1-6	.	CASSLIGMNSPLHF	TGTGCCAGCAGTTTAATAGGGATGAATTCACCCCTCCACTTT
many	TRBV12-3/TRBV12-4	TRBJ1-4	.	CASSQRDKDKLFF	TGTGCCAGCAGTCAGCGGGACAAGGACAAACTGTTTTTT
few	TRBV5-1	TRBJ1-1	TRBD1	CASGQTGFTEAFF	TGCGCCAGCGGGCAGACAGGGTTCACTGAAGCTTTCTTT
few	TRBV4-1	TRBJ1-4	.	CASSQDPSEKLFF	TGCGCCAGCAGCCAAGATCCAAGTGAAAAACTGTTTTTT
few	TRBV3-1	TRBJ1-4	TRBD1	CASSQGTGLGRKLFF	TGTGCCAGCAGCCAAGGGACAGGTCTTGGGAGAAAACTGTTTTTT
.	TRBV19	TRBJ1-4	.	CASGIGGSTNEKLFF	TGTGCCAGTGGTATCGGAGGATCCACTAATGAAAAACTGTTTTTT
many	TRBV28	TRBJ1-1	.	CASSLSGEGSEAFF	TGTGCCAGCAGTTTGTCGGGAGAGGGCTCTGAAGCTTTCTTT
many	TRBV6-5	TRBJ1-1	.	CASSYQRAWETEAFF	TGTGCCAGCAGTTACCAGCGGGCCTGGGAGACTGAAGCTTTCTTT
many	TRBV20-1	TRBJ2-5	TRBD1	CSAPQTGLAQETQYF	TGCAGTGCTCCTCAGACAGGGTTGGCCCAAGAGACCCAGTACTTC
.	TRBV11-3	TRBJ2-7	.	CASSLEGGPGSYEQYF	TGTGCCAGCAGCTTAGAAGGAGGGCCTGGGTCCTACGAGCAGTACTTC
.	TRBV6-1	TRBJ2-3	.	CASSDSTSTDTRYF	TGTGCCAGCTCGGACAGTACTAGCACAGATACGCGGTATTTT
many	TRBV7-2	TRBJ1-2	.	CASRGLEGEDYGYTF	TGTGCCAGCAGGGGTCTTGAAGGGGAGGACTATGGCTACACCTTC
.	TRBV20-1	TRBJ2-1	.	CSARNSDTFGNEQFF	TGCAGTGCTAGGAATAGCGACACCTTTGGCAATGAGCAGTTCTTC
.	TRBV12-5	TRBJ2-7	TRBD1	CASGLVLGDRAGEQYF	TGTGCTAGTGGTTTGGTGTTAGGTGACAGGGCAGGCGAGCAGTACTTC
.	TRBV27	TRBJ1-2	.	CASSPMDHYGYTF	TGTGCCAGCAGTCCTATGGACCATTATGGCTACACCTTC
many	TRBV30	TRBJ2-5	TRBD2	CAWSQLAGQETQYF	TGTGCCTGGAGTCAACTAGCGGGGCAAGAGACCCAGTACTTC
.	TRBV10-3	TRBJ2-2	.	CAISESGGGGKSRELFF	TGTGCCATCAGTGAGTCTGGCGGCGGAGGTAAAAGTCGGGAGCTGTTTTTT
.	TRBV9	TRBJ1-5	TRBD1	CASSGGTGSGQPQHF	TGTGCCAGCAGCGGGGGGACAGGGTCAGGTCAGCCCCAGCATTTT
few	TRBV7-9	TRBJ1-2	.	CASSLGQAKGYTF	TGTGCCAGCAGCTTAGGACAGGCTAAGGGCTACACCTTC
.	TRBV5-1	TRBJ2-7	.	CASSQTLPGASYEQYF	TGCGCCAGCAGCCAAACACTGCCGGGAGCCTCCTACGAGCAGTACTTC
.	TRBV7-2	TRBJ2-1	TRBD2	CASSLVTGGSSYNEQFF	TGTGCCAGCAGCTTAGTGACTGGCGGGAGCTCCTACAATGAGCAGTTCTTC
many	TRBV20-1	TRBJ2-1	.	CSARDRGDSYNEQFF	TGCAGTGCTAGAGATCGCGGGGACTCCTACAATGAGCAGTTCTTC